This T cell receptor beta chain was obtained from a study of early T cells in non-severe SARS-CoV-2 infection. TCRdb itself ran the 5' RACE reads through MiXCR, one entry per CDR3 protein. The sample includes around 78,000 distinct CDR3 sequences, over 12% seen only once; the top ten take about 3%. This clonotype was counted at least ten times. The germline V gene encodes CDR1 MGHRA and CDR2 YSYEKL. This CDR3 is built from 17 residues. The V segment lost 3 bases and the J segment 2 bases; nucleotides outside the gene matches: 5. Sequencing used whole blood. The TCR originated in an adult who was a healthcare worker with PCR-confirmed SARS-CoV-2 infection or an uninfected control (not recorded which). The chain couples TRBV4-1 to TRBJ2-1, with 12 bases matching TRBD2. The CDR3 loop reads CASSQGLAGGPYNEQFF. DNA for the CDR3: TGCGCCAGCAGCCAGGGTCTAGCGGGGGGGCCCTACAATGAGCAGTTCTTC.